This T cell receptor beta chain was identified in a study of blood T cell repertoires in COVID-19. Method: immunoSEQ multiplex PCR; TCRdb's copy keeps in-frame clones and lacks some. The table records some 170,000 clones, around 80% of them present only once. This receptor was identified in a man aged 50-59 years who had recovered from COVID-19. Sequenced sample: PBMCs or T cells enriched from blood (not recorded which).

The CDR3 coding sequence is TGTGCCCCCCGTGAGTCCACGGACAGGGGGGGGAAAAACATTCAGTACTTC. Translated: CAPRESTDRGGKNIQYF. The chain uses TRBV10-3 and TRBJ2-4, with 10 bases identical to TRBD1. Germline V gives CDR1 ENHRY, CDR2 SYGVKD. With V trimmed by 11 bases and J by 4 bases, 17 bases remained unmatched. This CDR3 contains 17 residues.